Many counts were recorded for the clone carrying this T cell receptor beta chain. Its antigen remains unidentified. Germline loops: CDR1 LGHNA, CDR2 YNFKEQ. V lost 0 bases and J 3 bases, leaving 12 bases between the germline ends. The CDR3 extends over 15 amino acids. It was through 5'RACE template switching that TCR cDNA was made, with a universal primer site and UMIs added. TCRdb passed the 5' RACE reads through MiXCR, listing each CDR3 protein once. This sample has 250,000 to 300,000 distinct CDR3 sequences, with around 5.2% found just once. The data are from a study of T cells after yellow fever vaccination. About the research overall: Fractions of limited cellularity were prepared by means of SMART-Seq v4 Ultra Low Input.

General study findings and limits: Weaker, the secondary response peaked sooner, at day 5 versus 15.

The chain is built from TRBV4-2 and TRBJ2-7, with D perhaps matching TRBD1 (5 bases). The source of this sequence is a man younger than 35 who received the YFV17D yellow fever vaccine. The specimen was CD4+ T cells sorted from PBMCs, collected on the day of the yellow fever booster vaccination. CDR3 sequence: CASSQDQSQGYEQYF. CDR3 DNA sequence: TGTGCCAGCAGCCAAGATCAGAGCCAGGGCTACGAGCAGTACTTC.